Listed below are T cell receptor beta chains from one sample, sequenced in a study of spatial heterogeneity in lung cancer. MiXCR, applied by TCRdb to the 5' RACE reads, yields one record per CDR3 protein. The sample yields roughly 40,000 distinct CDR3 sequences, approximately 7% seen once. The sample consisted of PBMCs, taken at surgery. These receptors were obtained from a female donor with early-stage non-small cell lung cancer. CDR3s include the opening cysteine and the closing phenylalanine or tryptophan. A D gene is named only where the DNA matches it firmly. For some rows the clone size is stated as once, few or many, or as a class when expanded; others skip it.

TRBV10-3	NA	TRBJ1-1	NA	TGTGCCATCAGATGGGAGGACGTCACTGAAGCTTTCTTT	CAIRWEDVTEAFF
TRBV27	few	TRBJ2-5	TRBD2	TGTGCCAGCAGTTTGGGAGGGTGGGAGACCCAGTACTTC	CASSLGGWETQYF
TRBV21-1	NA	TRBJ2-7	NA	TGTGCCAGCATTCCGACAGACTCCTACGAGCAGTACTTC	CASIPTDSYEQYF
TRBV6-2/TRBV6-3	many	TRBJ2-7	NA	TGTGCCAGCAGTTTCACAGTTGGACTTACGATGCCGTACTTC	CASSFTVGLTMPYF
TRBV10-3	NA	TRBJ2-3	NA	TGTGCCATCAGTGATCCGGACGGGGCACACACAGATACGCAGTATTTT	CAISDPDGAHTDTQYF
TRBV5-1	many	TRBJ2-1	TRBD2	TGCGCCAGCAGCCCCCGACTAGCGGGAGGGAATGAGCAGTTCTTC	CASSPRLAGGNEQFF
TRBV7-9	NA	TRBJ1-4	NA	TGTGCCAGCAGCTTTCCGGGGGCTCAGGCCACTAATGAAAAACTGTTTTTT	CASSFPGAQATNEKLFF
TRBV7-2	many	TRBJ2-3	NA	TGTGCCAGCAGCTTAGAGGTGGGCCTAAGGACAGATACGCAGTATTTT	CASSLEVGLRTDTQYF
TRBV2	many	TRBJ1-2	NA	TGTGCCAGCAGTGGCTTCAGAGACCAGGGCTACACCTTC	CASSGFRDQGYTF
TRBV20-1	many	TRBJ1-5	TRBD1	TGCAGTGCTACTACCGACAGGGGTTTTTGGCAGCCCCAGCATTTT	CSATTDRGFWQPQHF
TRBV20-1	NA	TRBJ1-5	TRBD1	TGCAGTGCTAGTCGACAGGGACAGCCCCAGCATTTT	CSASRQGQPQHF
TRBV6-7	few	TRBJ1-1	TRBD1	TGTGCCAGCAGTTACCCGGACAGGGGGAACACTGAAGCTTTCTTT	CASSYPDRGNTEAFF
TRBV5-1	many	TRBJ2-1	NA	TGCGCCAGCAGCTTGGGTGACAGACAGTACAATGAGCAGTTCTTC	CASSLGDRQYNEQFF
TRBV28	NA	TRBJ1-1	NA	TGTGCCAGCAGTTTACCCCGGGGCGCTGAAGCTTTCTTT	CASSLPRGAEAFF
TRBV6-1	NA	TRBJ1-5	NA	TGTGCCAGCAGTTTGGGGACACGGGCTAGCAATCAGCCCCAGCATTTT	CASSLGTRASNQPQHF
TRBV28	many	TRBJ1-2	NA	TGTGCCAGCAGTTTGGGGAATGGCTACACCTTC	CASSLGNGYTF
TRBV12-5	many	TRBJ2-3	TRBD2	TGTGCTAGTGGTTTGGGGACTAGCGGAGATACGCAGTATTTT	CASGLGTSGDTQYF
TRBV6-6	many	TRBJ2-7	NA	TGTGCCAGCAGTTACGGCAGGGTCGGATACGAGCAGTACTTC	CASSYGRVGYEQYF
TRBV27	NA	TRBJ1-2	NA	TGTGCCAGCAGTTCCAAGGGTGACGCAAAAAACTATGGCTACACCTTC	CASSSKGDAKNYGYTF
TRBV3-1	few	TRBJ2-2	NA	TGTGCCAGCAGCCTTAATAATAGGAACACCGGGGAGCTGTTTTTT	CASSLNNRNTGELFF
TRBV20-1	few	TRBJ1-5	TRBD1	TGCAGTGCGGGGACAGGGGGCTTCGGAAGCAATCAGCCCCAGCATTTT	CSAGTGGFGSNQPQHF
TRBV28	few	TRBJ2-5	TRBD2	TGTGCCAGCAGTCCCCTGGGGCGGGGGTCAAAAGAGACCCAGTACTTC	CASSPLGRGSKETQYF
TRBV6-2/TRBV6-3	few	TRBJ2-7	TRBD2	TGTGCCAGCACCCCTTGGATAGCGGGCCTCTCCTACGAGCAGTACTTC	CASTPWIAGLSYEQYF
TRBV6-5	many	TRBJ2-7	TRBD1	TGTGCCAGCAGTTATGGGGACAGGCCCTACGAGCAGTACTTC	CASSYGDRPYEQYF
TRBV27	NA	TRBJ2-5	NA	TGTGCCAGCAGTACCCAATATCTAGGGCTCCCGCAAGAGACCCAGTACTTC	CASSTQYLGLPQETQYF
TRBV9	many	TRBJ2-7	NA	TGTGCCAGCAGCGCGAGGTGGGGCTCCTACGAGCAGTACTTC	CASSARWGSYEQYF
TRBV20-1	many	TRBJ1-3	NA	TGCAGTGCTATGGGCAGAACTGGAAACACCATATATTTT	CSAMGRTGNTIYF
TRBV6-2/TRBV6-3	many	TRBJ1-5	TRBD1	TGTGCCAGCAGTGCCGGGACAGGTGGCAATCAGCCCCAGCATTTT	CASSAGTGGNQPQHF
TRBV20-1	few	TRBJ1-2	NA	TGCAGTGCTAGAGAGGACGTTGGCTACACCTTC	CSAREDVGYTF
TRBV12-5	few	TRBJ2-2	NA	TGTGCTAGTGGTTTGGGCCCGGGGAGACAGACCTCGAACACCGGGGAGCTGTTTTTT	CASGLGPGRQTSNTGELFF
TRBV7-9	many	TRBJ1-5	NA	TGTGCCAGCAGCTTGGGACCCCAGCCCCAGCATTTT	CASSLGPQPQHF
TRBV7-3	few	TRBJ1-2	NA	TGTGCCAGCAGCTTAACACCCGGGGTTGGCTACACCTTC	CASSLTPGVGYTF
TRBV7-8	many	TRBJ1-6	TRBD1	TGTGCCAGCAGCACCGACAGGGGTAATTCACCCCTCCACTTT	CASSTDRGNSPLHF
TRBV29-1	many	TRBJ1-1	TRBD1	TGCAGCGTTGCCGGGACAGGGGCCCAAATTAGGTCCACTGAAGCTTTCTTT	CSVAGTGAQIRSTEAFF
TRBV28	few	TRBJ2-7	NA	TGTGCCAGCAGCGCCGGAGGTGGCGTAACCTACGAGCAGTACTTC	CASSAGGGVTYEQYF
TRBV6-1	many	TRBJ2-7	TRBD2	TGTGCCGTCCGTCCGGGGGGCGAGCAGTACTTC	CAVRPGGEQYF
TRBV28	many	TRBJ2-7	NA	TGTGCCAGCAGCTACCTGATCTACGAGCAGTACTTC	CASSYLIYEQYF
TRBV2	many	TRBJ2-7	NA	TGTGCCAGCAAAGCCGCGCCTACTTCCTACGAGCAGTACTTC	CASKAAPTSYEQYF
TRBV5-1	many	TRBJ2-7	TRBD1	TGCGCCAGCAGCCCGGGAGCTCGGCAGGGGGCTGGCCAGGAGCAGTACTTC	CASSPGARQGAGQEQYF
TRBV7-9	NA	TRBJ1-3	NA	TGTGCCAGCACCGGAAACACCATATATTTT	CASTGNTIYF
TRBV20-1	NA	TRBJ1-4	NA	TGCAGTGCTAGAGTGCGGAGGGAATACGAAAAACTGTTTTTT	CSARVRREYEKLFF
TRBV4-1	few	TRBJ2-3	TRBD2	TGCGCCAGCAGCCAAGCTCCTAGCGGTGCGCGCACAGATACGCAGTATTTT	CASSQAPSGARTDTQYF
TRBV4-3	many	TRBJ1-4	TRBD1	TGCGCCAGCAGCCAATACCCTAGTCCCGGCAGGGGGAGACGGAAAGCAACTAATGAAAAACTGTTTTTT	CASSQYPSPGRGRRKATNEKLFF
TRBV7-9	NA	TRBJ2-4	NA	TGTGCCAGCAGCTTACTGGCAGGGGAAGCCAAAAACATTCAGTACTTC	CASSLLAGEAKNIQYF
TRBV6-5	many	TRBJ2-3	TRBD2	TGTGCCAGCACCTCTAGCGGGGGAACAGATACGCAGTATTTT	CASTSSGGTDTQYF
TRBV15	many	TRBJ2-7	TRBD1	TGTGCCACTAGTCAGGGGGCATTAACCTACGAGCAGTACTTC	CATSQGALTYEQYF
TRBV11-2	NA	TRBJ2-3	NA	TGTGCCAGCAGCTTAAGGGTGTTTTCTTCGTCAGATACGCAGTATTTT	CASSLRVFSSSDTQYF
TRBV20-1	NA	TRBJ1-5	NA	TGCAGTGCTAGTAGCAGGGACCAGCCCCAGCATTTT	CSASSRDQPQHF
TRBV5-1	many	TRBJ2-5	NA	TGCGCCAGCAGCGATACAGCGACTCAAGAGACCCAGTACTTC	CASSDTATQETQYF
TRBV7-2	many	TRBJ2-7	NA	TGTGCCAGCAGCACCGGGACAAAGTTTCGCGAGCAGTACTTC	CASSTGTKFREQYF
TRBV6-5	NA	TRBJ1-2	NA	TGTGCCAGCAGGCGATCCCACAGGGCACATGGCTACACCTTC	CASRRSHRAHGYTF
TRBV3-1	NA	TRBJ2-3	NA	TGTGCCAGCAGCCAAGGTCTCAGCCATCCTTCAGATACGCAGTATTTT	CASSQGLSHPSDTQYF
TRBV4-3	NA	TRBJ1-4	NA	TGCGCCAGCAGCCTCATTTCGGGGAATAATGAAAAACTGTTTTTT	CASSLISGNNEKLFF
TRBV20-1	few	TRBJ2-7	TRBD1	TGCAGTGCTAGATCCCCCGCGACAGGGGGCTACGAGCAGTACTTC	CSARSPATGGYEQYF
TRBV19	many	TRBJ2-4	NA	TGTGCCAGTAGTCTCACGGGGCGAGCCAAAAACATTCAGTACTTC	CASSLTGRAKNIQYF
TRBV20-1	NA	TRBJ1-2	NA	TGCAGTGAGCACGGATCAGCTAACTATGGCTACACCTTC	CSEHGSANYGYTF
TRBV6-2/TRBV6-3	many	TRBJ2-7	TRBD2	TGTGCCAGCAGTCCACCGGGACTAGAAGTTGATGTCTACGAGCAGTACTTC	CASSPPGLEVDVYEQYF